These 3 T cell receptor beta chains originate from one sample sequenced in a study of blood T cell repertoires in COVID-19. Generated by immunoSEQ multiplex PCR, the TCRdb table keeps only in-frame clones and is missing some. The sample consists of 320,000 or so clones, 80% to 90% of them appearing once. Sequencing input: PBMCs or T cells enriched from blood (not recorded which). The source of these receptors is a man under 40 who had recovered from COVID-19.

A single count supports this clone. The chain joins TRBV12-2 to TRBJ2-2; the table calls TRBD2, which could not be checked here. TRBV12-2 counts as a pseudogene. This CDR3 has 17 residues. The CDR3 sequence is CASRLEGSGRNTGELFF. The CDR3, as DNA: TGTGCAAGTCGCTTAGAGGGTAGCGGGAGGAACACCGGGGAGCTGTTTTTT.

In this sample, this clone turned up a few times. The chain has TRBV27 and TRBJ1-5; 11 nucleotides match TRBD1. CDR1 is MNHEY and CDR2 is SMNVEV in the germline V gene (reference sequence). V gave up 5 bases and J gave up 4 bases; unmatched junction bases: 4. CDR3 size: 15 residues. The CDR3 bases are TGTGCCAGCAGTCGGGACAGGGGGAGAAATCAGCCCCAGCATTTT. Protein sequence: CASSRDRGRNQPQHF.

About this clone: This specimen includes other DNA sequences encoding the same CDR3. The chain joins TRBV4-1 to TRBJ2-7, with TRBD1 as a possible D gene (6 bases). Germline-derived CDR1 and CDR2 are MGHRA and YSYEKL. This CDR3 has 14 amino acids. Trimming pared 0 bases from V and 3 bases from J, leaving 9 bases between. CDR3 DNA sequence: TGCGCCAGCAGCCAAGACAGGGGAAACTACGAGCAGTACTTC. This sequence encodes CASSQDRGNYEQYF.